Listed below are T cell receptor beta chains from one sample, sequenced in a study of T cells in Graves' hyperthyroidism and ophthalmopathy. MiXCR, run by TCRdb on the multiplex PCR reads, gives a single entry per CDR3 protein. The sample includes 200,000 to 250,000 distinct CDR3 sequences, under 20% of them seen just once. The material sequenced was blood. The receptors originated from a man aged 50 or older with Graves' hyperthyroidism. Each CDR3 is given with its conserved first and last residue. A D gene is named only where the DNA matches it firmly. Size values are once, few and many counts, or a class for expanded clones, and some rows have none.

D gene	J gene	V gene	clone size	CDR3 DNA	CDR3 protein
TRBD1	TRBJ2-7	TRBV6-1	many	TGTGCCAGCAGTGACAGGGGGCCCTACGAGCAGTACTTC	CASSDRGPYEQYF
NA	TRBJ2-1	TRBV11-2	many	TGTGCCAGCAGCATTCAAGTAGTGAATGAGCAGTTCTTC	CASSIQVVNEQFF
NA	TRBJ2-2	TRBV18	many	TGTGCCAGCTCACCATGGGGACACACCGGGGAGCTGTTTTTT	CASSPWGHTGELFF
NA	TRBJ1-5	TRBV20-1	NA	TGCAGTGCTAGAGTCAGAGGGGTCAATCAGCCCCAGCATTTT	CSARVRGVNQPQHF
NA	TRBJ1-1	TRBV20-1	few	TGCAGTGCTAACCGGGACGGCAACACTGAAGCTTTCTTT	CSANRDGNTEAFF
TRBD2	TRBJ2-7	TRBV30	many	TGTGCCTGGAGTTCGGGGAGGGGAACCTACGAGCAGTACTTC	CAWSSGRGTYEQYF
TRBD2	TRBJ2-3	TRBV12-3/TRBV12-4	many	TGTGCCAGCAGTTTGAGTGCTAGCGGGAGTTCGGATACGCAGTATTTT	CASSLSASGSSDTQYF
NA	TRBJ2-6	TRBV6-1	NA	TGTGCCAGCAGCGCTTGGAGAGCGGATGGGGCCAACGTCCTGACTTTC	CASSAWRADGANVLTF
NA	TRBJ2-5	TRBV6-2/TRBV6-3	NA	TGTGCCAGCAAGGGTTTTCAAGAGACCCAGTACTTC	CASKGFQETQYF
TRBD2	TRBJ2-1	TRBV6-1	many	TGTGCCAGCAGTGGACTAGCGCAATACAATGAGCAGTTCTTC	CASSGLAQYNEQFF
NA	TRBJ2-7	TRBV20-1	many	TGCAGTGCTAGAGATTCGGGGGGCGACGAGCAGTACTTC	CSARDSGGDEQYF
NA	TRBJ1-2	TRBV29-1	NA	TGCAGCGTTGGTCAGTATGGCTACACCTTC	CSVGQYGYTF
NA	TRBJ2-7	TRBV27	many	TGTGCCAGCAGTTTAGGACGGAGGGGATACGAGCAGTACTTC	CASSLGRRGYEQYF
TRBD2	TRBJ2-2	TRBV7-2	many	TGTGCCAGCAGCCCTTGGGCGGGAGACACCGGGGAGCTGTTTTTT	CASSPWAGDTGELFF
TRBD1	TRBJ1-1	TRBV5-1	many	TGCGCCAGCAGCCAAGGGACAGGGGGGGTTGAAGCTTTCTTT	CASSQGTGGVEAFF
TRBD2	TRBJ2-7	TRBV4-3	few	TGCGCCAGCAGCCAAGATCCTGCTAGCGGGAGGAGCTCCTACGAGCAGTACTTC	CASSQDPASGRSSYEQYF
TRBD1	TRBJ2-7	TRBV30	many	TGTGCCTGGAGGCGCACGGGACAGGGGTACGAGCAGTACTTC	CAWRRTGQGYEQYF
NA	TRBJ2-5	TRBV7-2	many	TGTGCCAGCAGCCTTACCGACGTAGAAGAGACCCAGTACTTC	CASSLTDVEETQYF
TRBD1	TRBJ2-7	TRBV6-1	NA	TGTGCCAGCAGAACAGGGGGCGTCGACGAGCAGTACTTC	CASRTGGVDEQYF
NA	TRBJ2-7	TRBV7-9	NA	TGTGCCAGCAGCCCACAAAACAGGGAGCAGTACTTC	CASSPQNREQYF